This T cell receptor (beta chain) was observed in a study of CD8 T cells in ankylosing spondylitis. Study-wide points: Disease-linked clones were reportedly significantly enriched in matched ankylosing spondylitis synovial fluid. Blood of patients with ankylosing spondylitis appeared to be characterized by a TCR beta motif of eight or nine highly homologous variants. Disease-linked clones were CD8+ and relatively rare in peripheral blood.

CDR1 and CDR2 from the germline V gene are SGHRS and YFSETQ. V was cut by 4 bases and J by 2 bases, with 12 bases left in between. There are 14 residues in the CDR3. Each TCR beta library was made by quantitative 5'-RACE that incorporated molecular barcodes. TCRdb recomputed calls from the 5' RACE reads with MiXCR, one row per CDR3 protein. The sample gives about 360,000 distinct CDR3 sequences, approximately 22% of which show up once; roughly 13% is in the top ten. Turning to this clonotype: What it binds is unknown.

This clonotype originated in a male donor with ankylosing spondylitis or in good health (not recorded which). Sequencing input: blood, either unsorted or a sorted T cell fraction (not recorded which). J is TRBJ1-1 and V is TRBV5-1; D is undetermined. This CDR3 is CASSPWTYNTEAFF. Written as DNA, the CDR3 is TGCGCCAGCAGCCCTTGGACGTATAACACTGAAGCTTTCTTT.